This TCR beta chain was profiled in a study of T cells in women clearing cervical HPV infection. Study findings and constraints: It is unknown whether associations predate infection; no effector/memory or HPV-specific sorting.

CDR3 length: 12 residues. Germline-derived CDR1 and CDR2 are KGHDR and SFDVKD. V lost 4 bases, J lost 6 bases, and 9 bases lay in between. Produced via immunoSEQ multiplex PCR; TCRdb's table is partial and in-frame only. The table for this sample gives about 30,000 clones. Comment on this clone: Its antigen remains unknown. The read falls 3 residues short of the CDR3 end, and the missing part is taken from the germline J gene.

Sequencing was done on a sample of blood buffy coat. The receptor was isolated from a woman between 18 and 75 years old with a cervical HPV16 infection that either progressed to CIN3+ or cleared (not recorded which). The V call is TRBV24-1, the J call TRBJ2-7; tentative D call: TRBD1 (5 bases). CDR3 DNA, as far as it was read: TGTGCCACCAGTGAACCCCAGGGCGAG. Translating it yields CATSEPQGE. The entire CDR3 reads CATSEPQGEQYF.